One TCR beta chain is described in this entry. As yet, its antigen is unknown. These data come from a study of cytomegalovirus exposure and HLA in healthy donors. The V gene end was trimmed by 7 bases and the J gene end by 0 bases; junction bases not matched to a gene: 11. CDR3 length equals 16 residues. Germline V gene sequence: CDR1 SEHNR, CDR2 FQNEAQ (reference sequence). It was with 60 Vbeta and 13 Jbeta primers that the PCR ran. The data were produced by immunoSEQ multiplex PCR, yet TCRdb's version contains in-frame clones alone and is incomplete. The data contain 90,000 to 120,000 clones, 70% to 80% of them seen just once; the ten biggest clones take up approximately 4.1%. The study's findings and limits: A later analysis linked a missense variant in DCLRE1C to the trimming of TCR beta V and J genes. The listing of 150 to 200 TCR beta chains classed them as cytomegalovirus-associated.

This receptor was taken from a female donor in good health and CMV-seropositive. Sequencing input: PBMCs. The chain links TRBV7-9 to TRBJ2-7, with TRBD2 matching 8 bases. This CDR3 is CASKILGSGSSYEQYF. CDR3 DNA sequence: TGTGCCAGCAAAATATTGGGCAGCGGGAGCTCCTACGAGCAGTACTTC.